This is a list of T cell receptor beta chains from one sample in a study of shared T cell receptors in the human thymus. Only in-frame clones appear in the TCRdb table, and some are missing; sequencing was by immunoSEQ multiplex PCR. The profile covers 650,000 to 950,000 clones, with 80% to 90% appearing a single time and 0.008% to 0.011% taken by the ten largest. The data also belong to a second study, concerning human thymus T cells.

Input material: thymocytes. The receptor set was obtained from a girl in the first two years of life with a congenital heart defect. CDR3s include the opening cysteine and the closing phenylalanine or tryptophan. Each record gives: clone size, D gene, V gene, J gene, CDR3 DNA, CDR3 protein. The D gene is left open where the match is weak. Rows give clone size only sometimes, using once, few, many, or a class for an expanded clone.

clone size: .; D gene: .; V gene: TRBV9; J gene: TRBJ1-1; CDR3 DNA: TGTGCCAGCAGCGGCCCTGGACACTCCCCCACAACATCGAACACTGAAGCTTTCTTT; CDR3 protein: CASSGPGHSPTTSNTEAFF
clone size: once; D gene: TRBD2; V gene: TRBV11-2; J gene: TRBJ2-1; CDR3 DNA: TGTGCCAGCAGCTCCACATCGGCGGGGGGGCCTCCCGGGGTGCAGTTCTTC; CDR3 protein: CASSSTSAGGPPGVQFF
clone size: .; D gene: .; V gene: TRBV13; J gene: TRBJ2-1; CDR3 DNA: TGTGCCAGCAGCTTAAACAGGGAACCGGTTAATGAGCAGTTCTTC; CDR3 protein: CASSLNREPVNEQFF
clone size: .; D gene: .; V gene: TRBV18; J gene: TRBJ1-6; CDR3 DNA: TGTGCCAGCTCACCTTCTACCAGCCCGACAGGCCTAAATTCACCCCTCCACTTT; CDR3 protein: CASSPSTSPTGLNSPLHF
clone size: .; D gene: .; V gene: TRBV5-4; J gene: TRBJ2-7; CDR3 DNA: TGTGCCAGCAGCTCTCACAGGGAGCTTGCGTACGAGCAGTACTTC; CDR3 protein: CASSSHRELAYEQYF
clone size: .; D gene: .; V gene: TRBV7-8; J gene: TRBJ1-1; CDR3 DNA: TGTGCCAGCACCGTACACGCGGGGGCCCTCTGCAACACTGAAGCTTTCTTT; CDR3 protein: CASTVHAGALCNTEAFF
clone size: .; D gene: .; V gene: TRBV19; J gene: TRBJ1-2; CDR3 DNA: TGTGCCAGTAGTATAATAGCGTCGCGTGGCTACACCTTC; CDR3 protein: CASSIIASRGYTF
clone size: .; D gene: .; V gene: TRBV4-1; J gene: TRBJ2-7; CDR3 DNA: TGCGCCAGCAGCCAAGATCAGGGCCTCGACGAGCAGTACTTC; CDR3 protein: CASSQDQGLDEQYF
clone size: .; D gene: .; V gene: TRBV28; J gene: TRBJ1-5; CDR3 DNA: TGTGCCAGCGGGGCAGCTACTAATCAGCCCCAGCATTTT; CDR3 protein: CASGAATNQPQHF
clone size: .; D gene: TRBD1; V gene: TRBV27; J gene: TRBJ1-2; CDR3 DNA: TGTGCCAGCAGTTTATACCCCCCGGACAGGGGAGGCTACACCTTC; CDR3 protein: CASSLYPPDRGGYTF
clone size: once; D gene: .; V gene: TRBV6-1; J gene: TRBJ1-2; CDR3 DNA: TGTGCCAGCAACGTAAATAGTGGCTACACCTTC; CDR3 protein: CASNVNSGYTF
clone size: .; D gene: TRBD1; V gene: TRBV4-1; J gene: TRBJ2-7; CDR3 DNA: TGCGCCAGCAGCCATGACAGGGTTTCCGAGCAGTACTTC; CDR3 protein: CASSHDRVSEQYF
clone size: .; D gene: .; V gene: TRBV7-3; J gene: TRBJ2-5; CDR3 DNA: TGTGCCAGCGGTAAGGGGTACCAAGAGACCCAGTACTTC; CDR3 protein: CASGKGYQETQYF
clone size: .; D gene: TRBD1; V gene: TRBV27; J gene: TRBJ1-6; CDR3 DNA: TGTGCCAGCAGTTTATCCCGCCGGGACAGACCCTATGAACACTATAATTCACCCCTCCACTTT; CDR3 protein: CASSLSRRDRPYEHYNSPLHF
clone size: .; D gene: TRBD1; V gene: TRBV14; J gene: TRBJ2-1; CDR3 DNA: TGTGCCAGCAGCAGCTACAGGGGGGACTACAATGAGCAGTTCTTC; CDR3 protein: CASSSYRGDYNEQFF
clone size: .; D gene: .; V gene: TRBV28; J gene: TRBJ1-4; CDR3 DNA: TGTGCCAGCAGCCCCGGTTATCCCGAAAAACTGTTTTTT; CDR3 protein: CASSPGYPEKLFF
clone size: .; D gene: .; V gene: TRBV9; J gene: TRBJ1-2; CDR3 DNA: TGTGCCAGCAGCGCTAGGGGTGGCTACACCTTC; CDR3 protein: CASSARGGYTF
clone size: .; D gene: TRBD2; V gene: TRBV6-5; J gene: TRBJ2-7; CDR3 DNA: TGTGCCAGCAGTTACTCAGCGGGGAACGAGCAGTACTTC; CDR3 protein: CASSYSAGNEQYF
clone size: .; D gene: .; V gene: TRBV4-1; J gene: TRBJ1-5; CDR3 DNA: TGCGCCAGCAGCCCGGACAGCTATCAGCCCCAGCATTTT; CDR3 protein: CASSPDSYQPQHF
clone size: .; D gene: .; V gene: TRBV10-1; J gene: TRBJ1-1; CDR3 DNA: TGCGCCAGCAGTGAGTCGAGGGAGAACACTGAAGCTTTCTTT; CDR3 protein: CASSESRENTEAFF
clone size: .; D gene: TRBD2; V gene: TRBV27; J gene: TRBJ2-3; CDR3 DNA: TGTGCCAGCAGTTTAATTGGTCTAGCGGGGGGGCCCAGGGCAGATACGCAGTATTTT; CDR3 protein: CASSLIGLAGGPRADTQYF
clone size: .; D gene: TRBD1; V gene: TRBV19; J gene: TRBJ1-2; CDR3 DNA: TGTGCCAGTAGTTTTAGCCGGGACAGGGGGCTACGCTATGGCTACACCTTC; CDR3 protein: CASSFSRDRGLRYGYTF
clone size: .; D gene: TRBD1; V gene: TRBV5-6; J gene: TRBJ2-2; CDR3 DNA: TGTGCCAGCAGTCTAACCGGGACAGGTATCACCGGGGAGCTGTTTTTT; CDR3 protein: CASSLTGTGITGELFF
clone size: .; D gene: TRBD2; V gene: TRBV25-1; J gene: TRBJ2-1; CDR3 DNA: TGTGCCAGCGGGGGGGTTAAACCCCCGCAGTTCTTC; CDR3 protein: CASGGVKPPQFF
clone size: .; D gene: TRBD1; V gene: TRBV5-1; J gene: TRBJ1-1; CDR3 DNA: TGCGCCAGCAGCTCGCCATTTAACCGGGACAGTGATACGAACACTGAAGCTTTCTTT; CDR3 protein: CASSSPFNRDSDTNTEAFF
clone size: .; D gene: TRBD1; V gene: TRBV27; J gene: TRBJ2-7; CDR3 DNA: TGTGCCAGCAGTATCCGGACAGGGGGCTACGAGCAGTACTTC; CDR3 protein: CASSIRTGGYEQYF
clone size: .; D gene: .; V gene: TRBV7-9; J gene: TRBJ2-3; CDR3 DNA: TGTGCCAGCAGCCCCAAACTGGACAGTCGCACAGATACGCAGTATTTT; CDR3 protein: CASSPKLDSRTDTQYF
clone size: once; D gene: .; V gene: TRBV10-2; J gene: TRBJ2-7; CDR3 DNA: TGCGCCAGTCACCGGGACTTCCTATACGAGCAGTACTTC; CDR3 protein: CASHRDFLYEQYF
clone size: .; D gene: .; V gene: TRBV19; J gene: TRBJ1-1; CDR3 DNA: TGTGCCAGTAGTCGGGGGTTTACTGAAGCTTTCTTT; CDR3 protein: CASSRGFTEAFF
clone size: .; D gene: .; V gene: TRBV6-5; J gene: TRBJ1-1; CDR3 DNA: TGTGCCAGCAGTTACGGGGGCTCGAACACTGAAGCTTTCTTT; CDR3 protein: CASSYGGSNTEAFF
clone size: .; D gene: .; V gene: TRBV19; J gene: TRBJ1-2; CDR3 DNA: TGTGCCAGTAGTATCAGGGTTACCTATGGCTACACCTTC; CDR3 protein: CASSIRVTYGYTF
clone size: .; D gene: TRBD1; V gene: TRBV2; J gene: TRBJ1-2; CDR3 DNA: TGTGCCAGCGGGACAGGGGGCGGTTATGGCTACACCTTC; CDR3 protein: CASGTGGGYGYTF
clone size: .; D gene: .; V gene: TRBV6-6; J gene: TRBJ2-4; CDR3 DNA: TGTGCCAGCAGACACGGGAAGTTTCTAGCCAAAAACATTCAGTACTTC; CDR3 protein: CASRHGKFLAKNIQYF